This entry lists 18 T cell receptor beta chains sequenced from one sample in a study of T cells after yellow fever vaccination. Each CDR3 protein gets one entry after TCRdb re-called the 5' RACE reads with MiXCR. This table holds 200,000 to 300,000 distinct CDR3 sequences, about an eighth found once. The sample in question was CD4+ T cells sorted from PBMCs, obtained 45 days after the yellow fever booster vaccination. The source is a man aged 25-45 years who received the YFV17D yellow fever vaccine.

This clonotype was observed at least ten times. V usage is TRBV9 and J usage is TRBJ2-1, with 8 bases fitting TRBD1. The CDR3 totals 15 residues. Germline V CDR1 and CDR2: SGDLS, YYNGEE. V was clipped by 4 bases and J by 0 bases; unmatched bases: 3. The CDR3 protein is CASSTTGGSYNEQFF. The CDR3 DNA reads as TGTGCCAGCAGCACCACAGGGGGCTCCTACAATGAGCAGTTCTTC.

This clonotype showed up many times. The rearrangement uses TRBV6-5 and TRBJ2-1; 7 bases fit TRBD2. V lost 1 base, J lost 1 base, and 1 base stayed unmatched. The germline gives CDR1 MNHEY, CDR2 SVGAGI. The CDR3 has 15 amino acids. The CDR3 DNA reads as TGTGCCAGCAGTTACTGGCGGGGGTCCTACAATGAGCAGTTCTTC. Translation gives CASSYWRGSYNEQFF.

This sequence joins TRBV7-9 and TRBJ1-2; maybe TRBD1 (5 bases). Germline V gene sequence: CDR1 SEHNR, CDR2 FQNEAQ (reference sequence). The CDR3 sequence is 14 residues long. V shed 1 base and J shed 7 bases, with 13 bases lying between them. Here the CDR3 reads CASSLEGVMAGYTF. The CDR3 DNA sequence: TGTGCCAGCAGCTTAGAAGGGGTGATGGCTGGCTACACCTTC.

The V call is TRBV7-2, the J call TRBJ2-7; 7 nucleotides match TRBD1. Per the germline V gene, CDR1 is SGHTA and CDR2 is FQGNSA. V was clipped by 6 bases and J by 3 bases; unmatched bases: 8. This CDR3 contains 14 residues. CDR3 in amino acids: CASSSSGGDYEQYF. In DNA form, the CDR3 reads TGTGCCAGCAGTAGCTCAGGGGGTGACTACGAGCAGTACTTC. The full variable domain, its missing parts supplied by reference TRBV7-2 and TRBJ2-7, is GAGVSQSPSNKVTEKGKDVELRCDPISGHTALYWYRQSLGQGLEFLIYFQGNSAPDKSGLPSDRFSAERTGGSVSTLTIQRTQQEDSAVYLCASSSSGGDYEQYFGPGTRLTVT.

This clonotype was counted only a few times. V and J are TRBV20-1 and TRBJ2-5, with a weak D call TRBD2 (6 bases). Germline V gives CDR1 DFQATT, CDR2 SNEGSKA (reference sequence). The CDR3 runs 16 residues. V lost 0 bases to trimming and J lost 3 bases, with 17 bases between them. The CDR3 loop is CSARDTLAGHKETQYF. The CDR3 region has the DNA TGCAGTGCTAGAGATACCCTGGCGGGGCACAAAGAGACCCAGTACTTC.

In its sample, this clonotype was seen a few times. The chain carries TRBV7-3 and TRBJ2-5; D remains ambiguous. The CDR3 covers 13 residues. V gave up 2 bases and J gave up 4 bases, with 8 bases separating them. Looked up from germline, CDR1 is SGHTA and CDR2 is FQGTGA. CDR3 bases: TGTGCCAGCAGCTTAGCGCCCGCAGAGACCCAGTACTTC. Protein sequence: CASSLAPAETQYF.

This clonotype was found a few times. The V call is TRBV6-5, the J call TRBJ2-3; the D gene is possibly TRBD2 (5 bases). CDR1 is MNHEY and CDR2 is SVGAGI in the germline V gene. The germline V and J ends were trimmed by 2 bases and 0 bases, with 18 bases remaining between them. CDR3 length: 18 residues. CDR3 residues: CASSYTSSGILSTDTQYF. DNA for the CDR3: TGTGCCAGCAGTTACACTAGTTCCGGTATCCTTAGCACAGATACGCAGTATTTT.

With respect to this clonotype: The junction does not match germline at one end; this may be a read error. The rearrangement links TRBV30 to TRBJ2-4; 8 nucleotides agree with TRBD2. There are 16 residues in the CDR3. Germline V gene lookup returns CDR1 GTSNPN and CDR2 SVGIG (reference sequence). The CDR3 protein is CDWSPDRSGGPGIQYF. CDR3 DNA: TGTGACTGGAGCCCCGATAGATCGGGAGGGCCGGGGATTCAGTACTTC.

CDR3 sequence: CASSLLVWATNEKLFF. The CDR3 DNA reads TGTGCCAGCAGCTTACTTGTTTGGGCAACTAATGAAAAACTGTTTTTT. This sequence joins TRBV7-9 and TRBJ1-4; D call uncertain. The V and J ends lost 2 bases and 0 bases respectively, with 10 bases between them. The CDR3 sequence is 16 residues long. CDR1 and CDR2 from the germline V gene are SEHNR and FQNEAQ (reference sequence).

The J gene is TRBJ2-7, the V gene TRBV7-9; the D gene is possibly TRBD2 (6 bases). The CDR3 has 13 residues. With 1 base removed from V and 6 bases from J, the gap between germline ends came to 10 bases. CDR1 is SEHNR and CDR2 is FQNEAQ in the germline V gene (reference sequence). The CDR3 sequence is CASSLGPTSEQYF. The CDR3 DNA sequence: TGTGCCAGCAGCTTAGGCCCGACTAGCGAGCAGTACTTC.

This clonotype was detected ten times or more. V gene TRBV9 combines with J gene TRBJ2-7; D call uncertain. Deletions cut 6 bases from V and 6 bases from J, with 13 bases between. This CDR3 spans 12 amino acids. Per germline, CDR1 SGDLS and CDR2 YYNGEE. The DNA for the CDR3 is TGTGCCAGCACCAAAGAGGCAGCCGAGCAGTACTTC. This translates into CASTKEAAEQYF.

This clonotype was seen only a few times. The gene calls are TRBV11-3 and TRBJ2-5, with D perhaps TRBD2 (5 bases). The V end lost 3 bases, the J end lost 7 bases, and 9 bases lay between the germline ends. From germline, CDR1 is SGHNT and CDR2 YENEEA. The CDR3 extends over 12 amino acids. The CDR3 region is CASSFGIGTQYF. As DNA, the CDR3 is TGTGCCAGCAGCTTCGGGATTGGGACCCAGTACTTC. The full variable domain, completed using reference TRBV11-3 and TRBJ2-5, is EAGVVQSPRYKIIEKKQPVAFWCNPISGHNTLYWYLQNLGQGPELLIRYENEEAVDDSQLPKDRFSAERLKGVDSTLKIQPAELGDSAVYLCASSFGIGTQYFGPGTRLLVL.

This clonotype was found a few times. The chain uses TRBV4-3 and TRBJ2-7, with TRBD2 identical over 9 bases. From germline, CDR1 is LGHNA and CDR2 YSLEER. CDR3 length equals 17 residues. V was pared by 0 bases and J by 1 base, with 7 bases of the junction left unmatched. This chain's CDR3 is CASSQERMREGSYEQYF. As DNA, the CDR3 is TGCGCCAGCAGCCAAGAGAGGATGCGGGAGGGATCCTACGAGCAGTACTTC.

V and J are TRBV24-1 and TRBJ2-1; TRBD1 matches at 8 bases. The CDR3 is made up of 15 amino acids. The germline V gene encodes CDR1 KGHDR and CDR2 SFDVKD. Germline trimming cut 1 base from V and 7 bases from J; bases unmatched to any gene: 5. The CDR3 nucleotides are TGTGCCACCAGTGATTTCCGGACAGGGCAAAATGAGCAGTTCTTC. It specifies CATSDFRTGQNEQFF.

The V and J genes are TRBV20-1 and TRBJ1-2; D is uncertain. Trimming cost V 1 base and J 6 bases, with 15 bases left between them. The CDR3 runs to 14 residues. Germline loops: CDR1 DFQATT, CDR2 SNEGSKA (reference sequence). The CDR3 DNA reads as TGCAGTGCTAGAGTCTCTCTCCGCATTAATGGCTACACCTTC. It yields the protein CSARVSLRINGYTF.

This clonotype has at least ten counts. The chain couples TRBV20-1 to TRBJ2-3; D not resolved. In germline, CDR1 is DFQATT, CDR2 SNEGSKA (reference sequence). The CDR3 extends over 13 amino acids. Trimming stripped 3 bases from V and 3 bases from J, with 10 bases between. This CDR3 reads CSARSDITDTQYF. CDR3 nucleotides: TGCAGTGCTAGGAGTGACATTACAGATACGCAGTATTTT.

The chain employs TRBV7-2 and TRBJ2-7, with 7 bases that match TRBD1. This CDR3 region has 15 residues. Trimming at V came to 5 bases and at J to 3 bases, leaving 10 bases not matched to a gene. The germline gives CDR1 SGHTA, CDR2 FQGNSA. CDR3: CASSATPGQIYEQYF. For the CDR3, the DNA is TGTGCCAGCAGCGCGACGCCGGGACAGATCTACGAGCAGTACTTC.

This clonotype has a handful of counts. This chain connects TRBV5-1 to TRBJ2-7; possible D gene TRBD1, 5 bases. V was pared by 4 bases and J by 4 bases, with 12 bases between. The germline gives CDR1 SGHRS, CDR2 YFSETQ. This CDR3 region has 13 residues. Here the CDR3 reads CASSLKRGYEQYF. The CDR3 DNA sequence: TGCGCCAGCAGCCTGAAAAGGGGATACGAGCAGTACTTC.